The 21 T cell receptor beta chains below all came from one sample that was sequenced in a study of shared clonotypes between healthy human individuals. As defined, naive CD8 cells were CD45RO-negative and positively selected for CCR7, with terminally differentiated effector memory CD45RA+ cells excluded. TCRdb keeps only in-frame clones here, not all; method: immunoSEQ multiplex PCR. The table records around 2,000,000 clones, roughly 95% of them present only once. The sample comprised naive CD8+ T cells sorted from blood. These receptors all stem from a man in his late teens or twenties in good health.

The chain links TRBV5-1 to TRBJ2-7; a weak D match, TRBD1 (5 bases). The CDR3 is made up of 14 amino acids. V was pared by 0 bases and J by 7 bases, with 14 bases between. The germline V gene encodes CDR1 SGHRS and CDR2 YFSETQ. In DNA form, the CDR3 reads TGCGCCAGCAGCTTGGAGGGGCTACCCGGGGAGCAGTACTTC. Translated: CASSLEGLPGEQYF.

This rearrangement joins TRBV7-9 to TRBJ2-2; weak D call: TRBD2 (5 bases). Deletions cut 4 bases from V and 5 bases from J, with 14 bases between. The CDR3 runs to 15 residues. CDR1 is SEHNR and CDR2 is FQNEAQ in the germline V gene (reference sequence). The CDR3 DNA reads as TGTGCCAGCAGCTCTTTACTAGTCAGGACCGGGGAGCTGTTTTTT. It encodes CASSSLLVRTGELFF.

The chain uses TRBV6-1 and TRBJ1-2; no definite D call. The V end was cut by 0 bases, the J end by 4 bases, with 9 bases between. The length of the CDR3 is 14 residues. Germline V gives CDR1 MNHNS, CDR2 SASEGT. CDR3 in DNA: TGTGCCAGCAGTGAAGCGCAACTGAGCTATGGCTACACCTTC. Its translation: CASSEAQLSYGYTF.

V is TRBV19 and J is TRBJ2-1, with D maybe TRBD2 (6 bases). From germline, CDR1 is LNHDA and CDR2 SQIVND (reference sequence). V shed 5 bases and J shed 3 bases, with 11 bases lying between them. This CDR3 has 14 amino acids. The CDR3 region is CASSRAGIYNEQFF. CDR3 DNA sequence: TGTGCCAGTAGTCGGGCGGGAATCTACAATGAGCAGTTCTTC.

CDR3 coding DNA: TGCGCCAGCAGCTTGGAAGTGTACCAAGAGACCCAGTACTTC. It yields the protein CASSLEVYQETQYF. The V call is TRBV5-1, the J call TRBJ2-5; D remains ambiguous. The germline V gene has CDR1 SGHRS and CDR2 YFSETQ. The CDR3 is 14 residues long. V lost 0 bases and J lost 0, with 6 bases in between.

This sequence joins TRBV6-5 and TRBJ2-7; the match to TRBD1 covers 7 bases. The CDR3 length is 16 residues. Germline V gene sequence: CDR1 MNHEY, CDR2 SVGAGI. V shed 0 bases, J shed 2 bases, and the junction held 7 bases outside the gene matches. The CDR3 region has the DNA TGTGCCAGCAGTTACTCGCTGGGACAGCAACCCTACGAGCAGTACTTC. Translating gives CASSYSLGQQPYEQYF.

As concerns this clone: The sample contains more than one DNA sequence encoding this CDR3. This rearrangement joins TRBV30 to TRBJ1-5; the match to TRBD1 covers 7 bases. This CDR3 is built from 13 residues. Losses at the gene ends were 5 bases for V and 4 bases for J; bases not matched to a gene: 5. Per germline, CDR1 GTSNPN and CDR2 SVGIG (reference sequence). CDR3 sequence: CAWGTVGNQPQHF. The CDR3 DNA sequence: TGTGCCTGGGGGACAGTGGGAAATCAGCCCCAGCATTTT. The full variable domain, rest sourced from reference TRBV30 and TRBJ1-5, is SQTIHQWPATLVQPVGSPLSLECTVEGTSNPNLYWYRQAAGRGLQLLFYSVGIGQISSEVPQNLSASRPQDRQFILSSKKLLLSDSGFYLCAWGTVGNQPQHFGDGTRLSIL.

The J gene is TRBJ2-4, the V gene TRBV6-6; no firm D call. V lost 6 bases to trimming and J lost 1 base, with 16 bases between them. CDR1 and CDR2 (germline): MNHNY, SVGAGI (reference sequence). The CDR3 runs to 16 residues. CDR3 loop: CASSASAQSAKNIQYF. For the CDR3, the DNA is TGTGCCAGCAGCGCTTCGGCCCAATCGGCCAAAAACATTCAGTACTTC.

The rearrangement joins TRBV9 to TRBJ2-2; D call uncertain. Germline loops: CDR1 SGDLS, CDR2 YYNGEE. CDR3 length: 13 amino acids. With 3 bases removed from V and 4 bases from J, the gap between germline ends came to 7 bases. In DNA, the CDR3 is TGTGCCAGCAGCGCCCAGGCCACCGGGGAGCTGTTTTTT. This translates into CASSAQATGELFF.

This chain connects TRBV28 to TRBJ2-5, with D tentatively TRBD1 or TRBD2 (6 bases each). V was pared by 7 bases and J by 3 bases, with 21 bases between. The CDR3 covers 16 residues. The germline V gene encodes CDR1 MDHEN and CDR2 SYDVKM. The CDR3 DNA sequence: TGTGCCAGCACTTTCGGGGGCAGGGAGGTGGAAGAGACCCAGTACTTC. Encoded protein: CASTFGGREVEETQYF.

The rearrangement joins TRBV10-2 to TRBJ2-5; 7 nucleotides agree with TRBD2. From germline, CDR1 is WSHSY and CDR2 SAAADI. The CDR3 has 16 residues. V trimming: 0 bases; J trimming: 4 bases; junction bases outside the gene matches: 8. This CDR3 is CASSESILWGGETQYF. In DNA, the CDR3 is TGCGCCAGCAGTGAGTCGATTCTGTGGGGGGGAGAGACCCAGTACTTC.

The CDR3 coding sequence is TGTGCCATCTCCCCCGGGGCGGGGTACGAGCAGTACTTC. This codes for CAISPGAGYEQYF. The V gene is TRBV10-3, the J gene TRBJ2-7, with a tentative D call TRBD2 (6 bases). CDR3 length equals 13 residues. In germline, CDR1 is ENHRY, CDR2 SYGVKD. V lost 8 bases to trimming and J lost 4 bases, with 15 bases between them.

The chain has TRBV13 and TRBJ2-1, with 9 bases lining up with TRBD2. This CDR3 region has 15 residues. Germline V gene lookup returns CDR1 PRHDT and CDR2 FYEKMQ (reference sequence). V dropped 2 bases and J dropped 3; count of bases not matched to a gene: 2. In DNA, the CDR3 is TGTGCCAGCAGCTTAAGACTAGCGGACTACAATGAGCAGTTCTTC. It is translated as CASSLRLADYNEQFF.

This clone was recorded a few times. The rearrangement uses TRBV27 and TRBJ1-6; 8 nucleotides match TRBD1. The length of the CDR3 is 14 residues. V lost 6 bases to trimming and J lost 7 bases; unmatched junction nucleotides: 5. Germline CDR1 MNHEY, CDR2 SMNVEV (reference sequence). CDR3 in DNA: TGTGCCAGCAGCATACAGGGGGTCAATTCACCCCTCCACTTT. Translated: CASSIQGVNSPLHF.

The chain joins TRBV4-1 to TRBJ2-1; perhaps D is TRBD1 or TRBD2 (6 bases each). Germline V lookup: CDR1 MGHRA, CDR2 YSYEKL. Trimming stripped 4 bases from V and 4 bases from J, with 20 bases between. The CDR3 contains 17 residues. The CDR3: CASSPRAGRGGYNEQFF. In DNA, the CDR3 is TGCGCCAGCAGCCCACGGGCAGGTCGAGGGGGGTACAATGAGCAGTTCTTC.

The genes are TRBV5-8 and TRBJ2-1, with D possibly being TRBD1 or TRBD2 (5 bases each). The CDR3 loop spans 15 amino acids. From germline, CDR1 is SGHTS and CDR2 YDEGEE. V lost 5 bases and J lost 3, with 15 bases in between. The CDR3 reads CASRGLGVNYNEQFF. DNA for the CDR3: TGTGCCAGCAGGGGCTTGGGGGTAAACTACAATGAGCAGTTCTTC.

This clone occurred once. The CDR3 nucleotides are TGTGCCAGCAGCGGCAGGGAGGTCACCGGGGAGCTGTTTTTT. It encodes CASSGREVTGELFF. The V call is TRBV6-1, the J call TRBJ2-2; the D gene is possibly TRBD2 (6 bases). Germline V lookup: CDR1 MNHNS, CDR2 SASEGT. The CDR3 loop spans 14 amino acids. The V end lost 6 bases, the J end lost 4 bases, and 12 bases lay between the germline ends.

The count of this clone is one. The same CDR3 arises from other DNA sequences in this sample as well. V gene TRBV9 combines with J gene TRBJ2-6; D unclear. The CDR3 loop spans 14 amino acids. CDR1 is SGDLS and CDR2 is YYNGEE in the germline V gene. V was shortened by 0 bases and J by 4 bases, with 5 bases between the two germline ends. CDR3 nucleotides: TGTGCCAGCAGCGTAGCTCCCGGGGCCAACGTCCTGACTTTC. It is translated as CASSVAPGANVLTF.

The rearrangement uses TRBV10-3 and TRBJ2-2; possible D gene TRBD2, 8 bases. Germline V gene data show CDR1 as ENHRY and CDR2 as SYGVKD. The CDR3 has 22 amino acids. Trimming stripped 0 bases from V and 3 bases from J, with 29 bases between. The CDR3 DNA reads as TGTGCCATCAGTGAGTCGCGGGGACAGTTCCCAAGCGGGGGATACCACACCGGGGAGCTGTTTTTT. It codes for CAISESRGQFPSGGYHTGELFF.

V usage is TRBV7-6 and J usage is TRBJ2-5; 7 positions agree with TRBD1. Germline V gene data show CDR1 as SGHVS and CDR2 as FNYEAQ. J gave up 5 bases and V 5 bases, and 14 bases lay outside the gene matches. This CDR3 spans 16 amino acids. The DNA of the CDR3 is TGTGCCAGCAGCCCTTACCGGGACAGCCAAGGGGAGACCCAGTACTTC. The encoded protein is CASSPYRDSQGETQYF.

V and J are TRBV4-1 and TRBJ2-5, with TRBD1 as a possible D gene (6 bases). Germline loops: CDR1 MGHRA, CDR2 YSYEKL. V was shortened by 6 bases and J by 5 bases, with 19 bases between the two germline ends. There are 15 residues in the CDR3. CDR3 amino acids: CASRHQGWTGETQYF. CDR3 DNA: TGCGCCAGCAGGCACCAGGGGTGGACGGGGGAGACCCAGTACTTC.